This T cell receptor (beta chain) was identified during a study of beta chain features in type 1 diabetes. At the level of the study: Regarding age, gender and cell yields, patients proved similar to healthy donors.

Of note for this clone: Its target is unknown.

Whole-study findings and limits: Within each of all four CD4+ subsets, Type 1 diabetes patients had TCRB CDR3s that were moderately but significantly shorter. Short templates might get an advantage during PCR, and this would be equal in patients and controls.

Expressed TCRB transcripts were sequenced after all isolated RNA was converted to cDNA. Libraries were prepared by immunoSEQ multiplex PCR; TCRdb keeps only in-frame clonotypes and omits some of them. The data hold 120,000 to 150,000 clones, with 6.9% observed a single time. The clonotype originates from a woman in her 30s in good health. The sequencing input was central memory CD4+ T cells from blood.

The CDR3 loop reads CASKTGNTEAFF. The CDR3 DNA reads TGTGCCAGCAAGACAGGGAACACTGAAGCTTTCTTT. The rearrangement links TRBV6-1 to TRBJ1-1, with D perhaps TRBD1 (6 bases). This CDR3 has 12 residues. Trimming removed 7 bases from V and 1 base from J, with 7 bases in between. Per the germline V gene, CDR1 is MNHNS and CDR2 is SASEGT.